This T cell receptor beta chain was sequenced in a study of human T cells and chemical hapten exposure. Broader study findings: Significantly more large CDR3 similarity clusters arose among expanded TCRs than among controls.

With 4 bases clipped from V and 4 bases from J, the junction kept 5 bases outside the gene matches. Germline-derived CDR1 and CDR2 are SGHKS and YYEKEE (reference sequence). There are 15 residues in the CDR3. Unique molecular identifiers were affixed to discrete cDNA molecules within the library. As handled by the study authors: Counting gave a median of roughly 97,000 TCRs per sample, with values ranging from 23,224 to 690,600. TCRdb re-analysed the RACE reads in MiXCR, keeping a single row per CDR3 protein. What appears here as the V and J calls and clone size reflects TCRdb's work, not the paper's. Among around 52,000 distinct CDR3 sequences listed, 9.3% were seen once. This clonotype was recorded a few times. Its antigen is not known. Stated time point: patch test 1, 2 weeks after DPC sensitization. Described treatment: therapeutic diphenylcyclopropenone sensitization with weekly scalp DPC.

The chain recombines TRBV5-5 with TRBJ1-6; 7 bases line up with TRBD1. The source of this sequence is a woman aged 35 to 49 with alopecia areata. Some clones in this sample may be carry-over from other donors' samples. Sequencing used whole blood, obtained in connection with sensitization to the hapten diphenylcyclopropenone (DPC). The CDR3 is CASSPQGQYNSPLHF. The CDR3 nucleotides are TGTGCCAGCAGCCCCCAGGGACAGTATAATTCACCCCTCCACTTT. The complete variable domain, with remaining parts taken from reference TRBV5-5 and TRBJ1-6, reads DAGVTQSPTHLIKTRGQQVTLRCSPISGHKSVSWYQQVLGQGPQFIFQYYEKEERGRGNFPDRFSARQFPNYSSELNVNALLLGDSALYLCASSPQGQYNSPLHFGNGTRLTVT.